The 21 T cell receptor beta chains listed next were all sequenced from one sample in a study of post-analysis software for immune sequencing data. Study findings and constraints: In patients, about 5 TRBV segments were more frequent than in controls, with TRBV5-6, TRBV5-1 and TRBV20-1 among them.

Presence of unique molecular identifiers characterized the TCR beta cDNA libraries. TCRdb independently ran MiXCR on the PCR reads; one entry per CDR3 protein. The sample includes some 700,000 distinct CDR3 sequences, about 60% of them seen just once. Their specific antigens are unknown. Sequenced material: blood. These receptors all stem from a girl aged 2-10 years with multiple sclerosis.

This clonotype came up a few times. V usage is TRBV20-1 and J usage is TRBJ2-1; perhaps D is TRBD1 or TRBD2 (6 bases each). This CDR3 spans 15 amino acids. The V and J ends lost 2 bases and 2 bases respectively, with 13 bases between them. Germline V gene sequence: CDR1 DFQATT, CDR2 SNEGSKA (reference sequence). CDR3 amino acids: CSARYPGAPYNEQFF. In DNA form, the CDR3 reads TGCAGTGCTAGATACCCGGGGGCCCCCTACAATGAGCAGTTCTTC.

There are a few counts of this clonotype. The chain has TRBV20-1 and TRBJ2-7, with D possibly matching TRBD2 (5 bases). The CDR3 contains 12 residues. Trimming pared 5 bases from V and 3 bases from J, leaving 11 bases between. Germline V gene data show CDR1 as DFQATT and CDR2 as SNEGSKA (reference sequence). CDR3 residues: CSAQSGGYEQYF. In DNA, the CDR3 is TGCAGTGCTCAAAGCGGAGGCTACGAGCAGTACTTC.

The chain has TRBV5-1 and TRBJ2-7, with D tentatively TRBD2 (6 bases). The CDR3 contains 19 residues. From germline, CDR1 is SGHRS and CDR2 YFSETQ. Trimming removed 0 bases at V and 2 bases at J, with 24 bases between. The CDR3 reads CASSLEPASVEGDTYEQYF. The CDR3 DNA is TGCGCCAGCAGCTTGGAACCGGCCTCGGTGGAGGGAGACACCTACGAGCAGTACTTC. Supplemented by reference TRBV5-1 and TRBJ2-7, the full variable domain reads KAGVTQTPRYLIKTRGQQVTLSCSPISGHRSVSWYQQTPGQGLQFLFEYFSETQRNKGNFPGRFSGRQFSNSRSEMNVSTLELGDSALYLCASSLEPASVEGDTYEQYFGPGTRLTVT.

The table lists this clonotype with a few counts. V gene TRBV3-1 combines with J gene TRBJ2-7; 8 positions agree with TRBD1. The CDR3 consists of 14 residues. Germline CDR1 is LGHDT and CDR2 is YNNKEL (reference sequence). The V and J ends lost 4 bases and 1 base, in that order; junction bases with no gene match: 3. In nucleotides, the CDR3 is TGTGCCAGCAGCCCGGACAGGGCATCCTACGAGCAGTACTTC. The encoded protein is CASSPDRASYEQYF.

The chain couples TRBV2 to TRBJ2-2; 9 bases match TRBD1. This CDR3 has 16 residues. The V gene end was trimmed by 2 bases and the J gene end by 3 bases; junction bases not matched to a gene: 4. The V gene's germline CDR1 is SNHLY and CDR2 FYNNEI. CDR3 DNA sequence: TGTGCCAGCAGTGAACCCCGGGACAGGGACACCGGGGAGCTGTTTTTT. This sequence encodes CASSEPRDRDTGELFF.

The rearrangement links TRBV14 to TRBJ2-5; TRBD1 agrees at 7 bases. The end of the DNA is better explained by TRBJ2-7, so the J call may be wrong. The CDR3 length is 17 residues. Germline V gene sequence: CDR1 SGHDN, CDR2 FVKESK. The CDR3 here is CASSRGDYPGTAYEQYF. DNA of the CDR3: TGTGCCAGCAGCCGAGGAGACTACCCAGGGACAGCCTACGAGCAGTACTTC.

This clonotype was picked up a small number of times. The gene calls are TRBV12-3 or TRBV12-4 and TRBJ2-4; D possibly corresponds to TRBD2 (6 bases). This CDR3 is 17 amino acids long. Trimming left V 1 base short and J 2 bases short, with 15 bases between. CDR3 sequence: CASSLDGRRGTKNIQYF. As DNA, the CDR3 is TGTGCCAGCAGTTTAGATGGGCGGCGGGGTACCAAAAACATTCAGTACTTC.

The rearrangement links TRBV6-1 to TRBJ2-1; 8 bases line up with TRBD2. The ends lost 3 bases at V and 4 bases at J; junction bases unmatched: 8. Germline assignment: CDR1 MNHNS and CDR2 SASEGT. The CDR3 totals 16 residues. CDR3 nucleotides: TGTGCCAGCAGTGATATATCCGGGACTAGTTACAATGAGCAGTTCTTC. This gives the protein CASSDISGTSYNEQFF.

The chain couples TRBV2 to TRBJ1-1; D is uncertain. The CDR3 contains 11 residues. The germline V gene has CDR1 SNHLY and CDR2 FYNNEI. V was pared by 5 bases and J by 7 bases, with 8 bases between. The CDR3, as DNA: TGTGCCAGCAGTTGGGCGGGTGAAGCTTTCTTT. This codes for CASSWAGEAFF.

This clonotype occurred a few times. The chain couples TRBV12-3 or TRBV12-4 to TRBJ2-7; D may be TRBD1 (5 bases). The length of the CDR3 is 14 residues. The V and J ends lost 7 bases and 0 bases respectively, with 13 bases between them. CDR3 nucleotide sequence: TGTGCCAGCACTACGACAGATAGCTCCTACGAGCAGTACTTC. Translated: CASTTTDSSYEQYF.

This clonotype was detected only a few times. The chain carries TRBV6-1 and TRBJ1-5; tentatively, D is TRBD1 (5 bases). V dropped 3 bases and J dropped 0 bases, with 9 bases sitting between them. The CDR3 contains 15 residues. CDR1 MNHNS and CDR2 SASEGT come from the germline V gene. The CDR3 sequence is CASSEGPYSNQPQHF. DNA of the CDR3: TGTGCCAGCAGTGAGGGACCGTATAGCAATCAGCCCCAGCATTTT.

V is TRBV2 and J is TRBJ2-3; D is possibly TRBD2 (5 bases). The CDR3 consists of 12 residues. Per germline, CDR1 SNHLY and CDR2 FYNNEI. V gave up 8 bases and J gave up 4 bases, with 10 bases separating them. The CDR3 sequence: CASREEADTQYF. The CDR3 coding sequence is TGTGCCAGCCGAGAGGAGGCAGATACGCAGTATTTT. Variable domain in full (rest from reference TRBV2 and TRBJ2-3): EPEVTQTPSHQVTQMGQEVILRCVPISNHLYFYWYRQILGQKVEFLVSFYNNEISEKSEIFDDQFSVERPDGSNFTLKIRSTKLEDSAMYFCASREEADTQYFGPGTRLTVL.

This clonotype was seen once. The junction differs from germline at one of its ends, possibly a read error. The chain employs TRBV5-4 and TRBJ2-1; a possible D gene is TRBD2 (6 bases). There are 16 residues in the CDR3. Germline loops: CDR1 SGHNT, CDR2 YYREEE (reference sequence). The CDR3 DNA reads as TGCGCCAGCAGCTTGGAGGGACTGGCCTCCTACAATGAGCAGTTCTTC. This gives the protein CASSLEGLASYNEQFF.

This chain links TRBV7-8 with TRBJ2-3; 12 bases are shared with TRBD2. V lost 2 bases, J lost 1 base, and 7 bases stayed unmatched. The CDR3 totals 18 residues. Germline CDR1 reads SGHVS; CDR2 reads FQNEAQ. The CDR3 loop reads CASSLRLAGGPGTDTQYF. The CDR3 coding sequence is TGTGCCAGCAGCTTACGGCTAGCGGGAGGGCCGGGCACAGATACGCAGTATTTT.

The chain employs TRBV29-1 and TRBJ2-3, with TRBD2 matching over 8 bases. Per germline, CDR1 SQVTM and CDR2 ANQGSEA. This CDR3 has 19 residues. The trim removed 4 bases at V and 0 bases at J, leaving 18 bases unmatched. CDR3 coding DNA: TGCAGCGTTGTTTCGATAGCGGGAACAAAAATTACAAGCACAGATACGCAGTATTTT. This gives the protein CSVVSIAGTKITSTDTQYF.

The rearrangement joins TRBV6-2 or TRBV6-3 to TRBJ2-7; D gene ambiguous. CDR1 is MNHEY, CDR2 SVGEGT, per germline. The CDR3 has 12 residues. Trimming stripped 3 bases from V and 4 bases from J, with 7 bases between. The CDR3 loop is CASSYSQYEQYF. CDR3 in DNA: TGTGCCAGCAGTTATAGCCAATACGAGCAGTACTTC.

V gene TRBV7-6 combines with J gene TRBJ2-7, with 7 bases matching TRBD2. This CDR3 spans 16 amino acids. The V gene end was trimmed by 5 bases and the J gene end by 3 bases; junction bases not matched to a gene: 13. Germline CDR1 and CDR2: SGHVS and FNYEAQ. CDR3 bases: TGTGCCAGCAGCCCCGCGGCGGGGGAAGGGGTCTACGAGCAGTACTTC. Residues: CASSPAAGEGVYEQYF.

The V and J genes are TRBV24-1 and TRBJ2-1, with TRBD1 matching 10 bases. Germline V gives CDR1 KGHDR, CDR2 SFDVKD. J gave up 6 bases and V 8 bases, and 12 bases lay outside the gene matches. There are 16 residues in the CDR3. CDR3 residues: CATTGTGALVSNEQFF. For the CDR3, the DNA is TGTGCCACCACCGGGACAGGGGCTTTGGTCTCCAATGAGCAGTTCTTC.

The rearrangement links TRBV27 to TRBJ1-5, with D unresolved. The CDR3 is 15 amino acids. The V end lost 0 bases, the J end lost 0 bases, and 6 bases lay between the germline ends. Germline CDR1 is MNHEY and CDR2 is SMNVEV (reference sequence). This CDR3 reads CASSLSLTSNQPQHF. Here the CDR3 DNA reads TGTGCCAGCAGTTTATCCCTGACTAGCAATCAGCCCCAGCATTTT.

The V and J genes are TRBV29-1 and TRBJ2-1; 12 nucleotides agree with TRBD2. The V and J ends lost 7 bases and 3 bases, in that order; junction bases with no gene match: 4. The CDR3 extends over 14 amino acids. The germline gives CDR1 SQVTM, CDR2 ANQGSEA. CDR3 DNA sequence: TGCAGCGCCTCGACTAGCGGGAGCTACAATGAGCAGTTCTTC. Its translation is CSASTSGSYNEQFF.

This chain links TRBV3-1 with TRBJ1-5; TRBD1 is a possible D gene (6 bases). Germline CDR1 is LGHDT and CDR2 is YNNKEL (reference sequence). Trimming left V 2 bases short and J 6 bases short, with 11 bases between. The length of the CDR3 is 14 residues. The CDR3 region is CASSQRGVGQPQHF. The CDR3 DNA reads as TGTGCCAGCAGCCAAAGGGGGGTAGGTCAGCCCCAGCATTTT.